This is a list of T cell receptor beta chains from one sample in a study. TCRdb reprocessed the 5' RACE reads with MiXCR, giving one entry per CDR3 protein. The table has a few thousand distinct CDR3 sequences, about 69% seen once. The sample consisted of Tregs sorted from blood. Source of these receptors: a female donor with breast cancer. Both conserved end residues are part of each CDR3. The D gene is left open where the match is weak. For some rows the clone size is stated as once, few or many, or as a class when expanded; others skip it.

j_gene,d_gene,v_gene,abundance,len,CDR3aa,CDR3nt
TRBJ1-1,-,TRBV7-8,-,14,CASSQYYRADEAFF,TGTGCCAGCAGCCAGTACTACAGGGCGGATGAAGCTTTCTTT
TRBJ2-1,-,TRBV4-1,-,14,CASSQDPGTNEQFF,TGCGCCAGCAGCCAAGATCCCGGGACTAATGAGCAGTTCTTC
TRBJ1-3,TRBD1,TRBV7-9,-,16,CASSLMGQGDGNTIHF,TGTGCCAGCAGCTTAATGGGACAGGGCGACGGAAACACCATACATTTT
TRBJ2-2,TRBD2,TRBV5-1,-,16,CASSLVAGDSAGELFF,TGCGCCAGCAGCTTGGTGGCGGGAGATTCCGCCGGGGAGCTGTTTTTT
TRBJ2-3,TRBD2,TRBV20-1,-,15,CSATSPTSGTDTQYF,TGCAGTGCCACCTCCCCCACTAGCGGCACAGATACGCAGTATTTT
TRBJ2-5,-,TRBV4-1,once,16,CASSQNVDRPQETQYF,TGCGCCAGCAGCCAGAACGTCGACAGGCCCCAAGAGACCCAGTACTTC
TRBJ2-3,TRBD2,TRBV15,-,17,CATSSKSTSGVTDTQYF,TGTGCCACCAGCAGCAAATCGACTAGCGGAGTCACAGATACGCAGTATTTT
TRBJ1-1,-,TRBV4-1,few,15,CASSQEGRVNTEAFF,TGCGCCAGCAGCCAAGAGGGTAGGGTGAACACTGAAGCTTTCTTT
TRBJ2-1,-,TRBV27,few,15,CASSLGADACNEQFF,TGTGCCAGCAGTTTGGGAGCGGATGCATGCAATGAGCAGTTCTTC
TRBJ2-7,-,TRBV6-1,few,15,CASSNTGTWFHEQYF,TGTGCCAGCAGTAATACCGGGACTTGGTTCCACGAGCAGTACTTC
TRBJ1-2,-,TRBV11-2,-,15,CASSGWDGANYGYTF,TGTGCCAGCAGCGGTTGGGACGGAGCTAACTATGGCTACACCTTC
TRBJ2-5,TRBD1,TRBV20-1,-,16,CSARFDRAALQETQYF,TGCAGTGCTAGGTTTGACAGGGCAGCCCTCCAAGAGACCCAGTACTTC
TRBJ2-7,-,TRBV4-1,-,18,CASSPGGFRGRPVYEQYF,TGCGCCAGCAGCCCTGGGGGATTTCGGGGGAGACCTGTCTACGAGCAGTACTTC
TRBJ2-1,-,TRBV7-2,-,13,CASSSVGGGEQFF,TGTGCCAGCAGCTCTGTCGGGGGTGGTGAGCAGTTCTTC
TRBJ2-7,-,TRBV5-1,-,15,CASSLFARPDYEQYF,TGCGCCAGCAGCTTGTTTGCCCGTCCGGACTACGAGCAGTACTTC
TRBJ1-5,-,TRBV12-3/TRBV12-4,-,13,CASSLVGNQPQHF,TGTGCCAGCAGTTTGGTAGGGAATCAGCCCCAGCATTTT
TRBJ2-5,TRBD1,TRBV6-5,once,13,CAREKTGQETQYF,TGTGCCAGGGAAAAGACAGGGCAAGAGACCCAGTACTTC
TRBJ2-1,-,TRBV4-1,-,15,CASSQGEVGIDEQFF,TGCGCCAGCAGCCAAGGAGAGGTAGGGATTGATGAGCAGTTCTTC
TRBJ1-2,-,TRBV12-3/TRBV12-4,-,14,CAGTYPTPPDGYTF,TGTGCCGGCACCTACCCAACACCCCCCGACGGCTACACCTTC
TRBJ2-5,TRBD1,TRBV29-1,-,12,CSVVGGEETQYF,TGCAGCGTTGTAGGGGGCGAGGAGACCCAGTACTTC
TRBJ1-4,-,TRBV7-2,-,12,CASSLVFGKLFF,TGTGCCAGCAGCTTAGTTTTCGGAAAACTGTTTTTT
TRBJ2-1,-,TRBV7-6,-,14,CASSLAGGSDEQFF,TGTGCCAGCAGCTTAGCGGGCGGGTCCGATGAGCAGTTCTTC
TRBJ2-2,-,TRBV24-1,-,16,CATSDLESGNTGELFF,TGTGCCACCAGTGATTTGGAGTCGGGGAACACCGGGGAGCTGTTTTTT
TRBJ1-6,TRBD1,TRBV6-5,-,14,CASSYGTGGSPLHF,TGTGCCAGCAGTTACGGGACAGGGGGGTCACCCCTCCACTTT
TRBJ2-7,-,TRBV5-6,-,11,CASSLGIEQYF,TGTGCCAGCAGCCTGGGAATCGAGCAGTACTTC
TRBJ2-7,-,TRBV5-1,-,15,CASSWGDGQNYEQYF,TGCGCCAGCAGCTGGGGGGACGGCCAGAACTACGAGCAGTACTTC
TRBJ2-3,TRBD2,TRBV12-3/TRBV12-4,-,14,CASRLLAGSDTQYF,TGTGCCAGCAGACTTCTAGCGGGGTCAGATACGCAGTATTTT
TRBJ2-1,TRBD2,TRBV5-6,-,15,CASSPLAGGLREQFF,TGTGCCAGCAGTCCACTAGCGGGGGGGCTTCGGGAGCAGTTCTTC
TRBJ2-5,TRBD2,TRBV13,-,15,CASSLLAGGQETQYF,TGTGCCAGCAGCTTGCTAGCGGGAGGGCAAGAGACCCAGTACTTC
TRBJ2-7,-,TRBV29-1,-,12,CSVEYGDNEQYF,TGCAGCGTTGAATATGGGGATAACGAGCAGTACTTC
TRBJ2-3,TRBD2,TRBV9,-,16,CASSLRSGGATDTQYF,TGTGCCAGCAGCCTCAGAAGCGGGGGGGCGACAGATACGCAGTATTTT
TRBJ1-3,TRBD1,TRBV4-1,-,17,CASSQLPGQRHGNTIYF,TGCGCCAGCAGCCAACTTCCGGGACAGAGGCACGGAAACACCATATATTTT
TRBJ2-1,TRBD2,TRBV20-1,-,14,CSARPGRYYNEQFF,TGCAGTGCTAGGCCCGGGAGGTACTACAATGAGCAGTTCTTC
TRBJ2-1,-,TRBV7-6,-,11,CASSLQDEQFF,TGTGCCAGCAGCCTACAGGATGAGCAGTTCTTC
TRBJ2-1,-,TRBV29-1,-,15,CSVDGAESSYNEQFF,TGCAGCGTTGACGGGGCAGAGAGCTCCTACAATGAGCAGTTCTTC
TRBJ2-1,-,TRBV9,-,16,CASSGGTGSSYNEQFF,TGTGCCAGCAGCGGAGGAACAGGGTCCTCATACAATGAGCAGTTCTTC
TRBJ2-3,TRBD2,TRBV7-6,-,17,CASSLRRWTSNTDTQYF,TGTGCCAGCAGCTTACGGCGGTGGACTAGCAACACAGATACGCAGTATTTT
TRBJ2-2,TRBD1,TRBV20-1,few,16,CSARDPDRGHTGELFF,TGCAGTGCTAGAGATCCGGACAGGGGGCACACCGGGGAGCTGTTTTTT
TRBJ1-5,-,TRBV28,-,14,CASSRSMDLQPQHF,TGTGCCAGCAGCCGATCTATGGATTTACAGCCCCAGCATTTT
TRBJ1-2,TRBD1,TRBV9,-,18,CASSVGGTGTLSGHGYTF,TGTGCCAGCAGCGTAGGGGGGACAGGGACCCTCTCGGGCCATGGCTACACCTTC
TRBJ2-3,-,TRBV13,few,14,CASGRGPSTDTQYF,TGTGCCAGCGGGCGGGGACCCAGCACAGATACGCAGTATTTT
TRBJ2-2,TRBD2,TRBV12-3/TRBV12-4,once,18,CASSLEELSGRNTGELFF,TGTGCCAGCAGTTTAGAAGAACTGAGCGGGAGGAACACCGGGGAGCTGTTTTTT
TRBJ2-1,-,TRBV12-3/TRBV12-4,-,15,CASSPILGPYNEQFF,TGTGCCAGCAGTCCGATCTTAGGACCTTACAATGAGCAGTTCTTC
TRBJ1-5,-,TRBV29-1,once,15,CSVAQNIGSNQPQHF,TGCAGCGTTGCACAGAATATTGGCAGCAATCAGCCCCAGCATTTT
TRBJ1-2,-,TRBV4-1,-,16,CASSQESGGFNYGYTF,TGCGCCAGCAGCCAAGAATCAGGCGGATTTAACTATGGCTACACCTTC
TRBJ2-3,TRBD2,TRBV20-1,large,17,CSAITLAGGRGTDTQYF,TGCAGTGCTATCACGCTAGCGGGGGGCCGGGGCACAGATACGCAGTATTTT
TRBJ2-1,-,TRBV6-5,-,12,CASSYSGGEQFF,TGTGCCAGCAGTTACTCAGGGGGTGAGCAGTTCTTC
TRBJ1-1,-,TRBV5-6,-,12,CASSLDYTEAFF,TGTGCCAGCAGCTTGGATTACACTGAAGCTTTCTTT
TRBJ2-1,-,TRBV7-8,-,13,CASSTTGRNEQFF,TGTGCCAGCAGCACCACAGGGAGGAATGAGCAGTTCTTC
TRBJ2-7,-,TRBV7-6,-,15,CASSSGTGDSYEQYF,TGTGCCAGCAGTTCCGGGACGGGGGATTCCTACGAGCAGTACTTC
TRBJ2-1,TRBD2,TRBV27,-,16,CASRPGLAGGTTEQFF,TGTGCCAGCAGACCGGGACTAGCGGGGGGGACAACTGAGCAGTTCTTC
TRBJ1-2,-,TRBV20-1,-,16,CSGTHPPGEGDYGYTF,TGCAGTGGCACACATCCCCCCGGAGAGGGCGACTATGGCTACACCTTC
TRBJ2-1,-,TRBV21-1,once,12,CASSPTSGEQFF,TGTGCCAGCAGCCCTACTTCAGGAGAGCAGTTCTTC
TRBJ1-1,TRBD1,TRBV4-1,-,11,CASSQGQEAFF,TGCGCCAGCAGCCAGGGACAGGAAGCTTTCTTT
TRBJ2-1,-,TRBV4-1,few,15,CASSQDPDNYNEQFF,TGCGCCAGCAGCCAAGATCCGGACAACTACAATGAGCAGTTCTTC
TRBJ2-7,TRBD2,TRBV5-1,few,15,CASSLVAGGAYEQYF,TGCGCCAGCAGCTTGGTCGCGGGAGGGGCCTACGAGCAGTACTTC
TRBJ1-1,-,TRBV6-5,-,14,CASSYRNSNTEAFF,TGTGCCAGCAGTTACCGTAACTCGAACACTGAAGCTTTCTTT